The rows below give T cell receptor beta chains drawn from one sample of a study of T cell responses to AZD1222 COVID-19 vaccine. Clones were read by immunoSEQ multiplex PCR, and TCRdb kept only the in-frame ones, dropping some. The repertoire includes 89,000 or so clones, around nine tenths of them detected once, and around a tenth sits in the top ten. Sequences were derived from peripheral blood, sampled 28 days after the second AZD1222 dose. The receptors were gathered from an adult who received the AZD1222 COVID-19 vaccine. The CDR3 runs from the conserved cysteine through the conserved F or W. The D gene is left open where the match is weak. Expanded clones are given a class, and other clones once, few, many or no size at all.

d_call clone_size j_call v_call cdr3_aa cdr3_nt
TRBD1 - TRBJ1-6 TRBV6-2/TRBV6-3 CASSYSQGTVNSPLHF TGTGCCAGCAGTTACTCACAGGGGACTGTTAATTCACCCCTCCACTTT
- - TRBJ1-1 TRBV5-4 CASSLRGRGNTEAFF TGTGCCAGCAGCTTAAGGGGAAGAGGGAACACTGAAGCTTTCTTT
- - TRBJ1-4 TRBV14 CASQLPSGDPLKLFF TGTGCCAGCCAACTCCCCTCGGGGGATCCTTTAAAACTGTTTTTT
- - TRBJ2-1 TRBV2 CASIEGSYNEQFF TGTGCCAGCATAGAGGGAAGCTACAATGAGCAGTTCTTC
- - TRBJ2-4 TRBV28 CASSPDSLAKNIQYF TGTGCCAGCAGTCCTGATAGTTTAGCCAAAAACATTCAGTACTTC
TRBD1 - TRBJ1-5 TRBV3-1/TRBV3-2 CASSHGTGGQPQHF TGTGCCAGCAGCCACGGGACAGGGGGTCAGCCCCAGCATTTT
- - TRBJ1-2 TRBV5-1 CASSLGVSGYTF TGCGCCAGCAGCTTGGGGGTTAGTGGCTACACCTTC
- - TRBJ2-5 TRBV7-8 CASSLQGASPETQYF TGTGCCAGCAGCTTACAAGGGGCGAGCCCAGAGACCCAGTACTTC
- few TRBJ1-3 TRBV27 CASSLRSTGNTIYF TGTGCCAGCAGTTTAAGGTCCACTGGAAACACCATATATTTT
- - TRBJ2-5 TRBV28 CASSPPNGRETQYF TGTGCCAGCAGCCCTCCGAACGGTCGAGAGACCCAGTACTTC
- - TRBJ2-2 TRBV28 CASVGWRFANTGELFF TGTGCCAGCGTTGGCTGGAGATTCGCGAACACCGGGGAGCTGTTTTTT
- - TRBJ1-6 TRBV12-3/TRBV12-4 CASRKGGNSPLHF TGTGCCAGCAGGAAAGGGGGTAATTCACCCCTCCACTTT
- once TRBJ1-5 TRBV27 CASSPSGQFRPPGQPQHF TGTGCCAGCAGTCCCTCCGGGCAGTTCCGTCCCCCAGGGCAGCCCCAGCATTTT
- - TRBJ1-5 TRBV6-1 CASSEAGGNHQPQHF TGTGCCAGCAGTGAAGCAGGGGGGAACCATCAGCCCCAGCATTTT
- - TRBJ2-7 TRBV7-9 CASSEYRGAYEQYF TGTGCCAGCAGCGAATATAGGGGAGCTTACGAGCAGTACTTC
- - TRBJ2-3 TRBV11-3 CASSSGGTSTDTQYF TGTGCCAGCAGCTCGGGCGGAACTAGCACAGATACGCAGTATTTT
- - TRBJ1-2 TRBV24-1 CATSEGLNYGYTF TGTGCCACCAGTGAGGGTCTTAACTATGGCTACACCTTC
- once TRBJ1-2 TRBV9 CASSVEGSANYGYTF TGTGCCAGCAGCGTAGAGGGGTCAGCTAACTATGGCTACACCTTC
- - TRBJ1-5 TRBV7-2 CASSPPSGVQPQHF TGTGCCAGCAGCCCCCCCAGCGGGGTTCAGCCCCAGCATTTT
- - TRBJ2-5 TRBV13 CASSNLGGADQETQYF TGTGCCAGCAGCAACCTAGGGGGTGCGGACCAAGAGACCCAGTACTTC
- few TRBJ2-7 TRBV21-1 CASSKVATTYEQYF TGTGCCAGCAGCAAGGTCGCGACCACATACGAGCAGTACTTC
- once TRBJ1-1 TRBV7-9 CASSRRDTSRAFF TGTGCCAGCAGCAGACGGGACACGTCTCGAGCTTTCTTT
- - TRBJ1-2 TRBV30 CAWNVRGGWGYGYTF TGTGCCTGGAATGTGCGTGGGGGCTGGGGCTATGGCTACACCTTC
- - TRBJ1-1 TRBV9 CASSVAPVNTEAFF TGTGCCAGCAGCGTAGCACCGGTGAACACTGAAGCTTTCTTT
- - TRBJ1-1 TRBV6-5 CASSYGVRITEAFF TGTGCCAGCAGTTACGGTGTCAGGATCACTGAAGCTTTCTTT
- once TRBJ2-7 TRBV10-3 CASMGRSYEQYF TGTGCCAGCATGGGCAGATCCTACGAGCAGTACTTC
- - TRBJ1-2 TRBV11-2 CASSLDRAGIYTF TGTGCCAGCAGCTTAGATCGGGCGGGGATCTACACCTTC
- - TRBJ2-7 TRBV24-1 CATSLRDSYEQYF TGTGCCACCAGTCTGCGGGACAGCTACGAGCAGTACTTC
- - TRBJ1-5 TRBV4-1 CASSQSPGGPTGVSNQPQHF TGCGCCAGCAGCCAATCCCCGGGGGGGCCAACGGGTGTTAGCAATCAGCCCCAGCATTTT
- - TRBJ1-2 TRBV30 CAWTRWGGGRYGYTF TGTGCCTGGACCCGATGGGGAGGGGGGAGGTATGGCTACACCTTC
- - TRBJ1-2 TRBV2 CATGGYYGYTF TGTGCCACGGGGGGATACTATGGCTACACCTTC
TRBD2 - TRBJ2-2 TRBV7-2 CASSQTSGRTTGELFF TGTGCCAGCAGCCAGACTAGCGGGAGGACCACCGGGGAGCTGTTTTTT
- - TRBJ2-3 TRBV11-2 CASSFPQLVTDTQYF TGTGCCAGCAGCTTTCCCCAACTAGTTACAGATACGCAGTATTTT
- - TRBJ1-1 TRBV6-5 CASSYSIRDTEAFF TGTGCCAGCAGTTACTCGATACGGGACACTGAAGCTTTCTTT
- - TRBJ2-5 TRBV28 CASSRPGQSQETQYF TGTGCCAGCAGTCGTCCGGGACAATCTCAAGAGACCCAGTACTTC
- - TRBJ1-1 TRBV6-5 CASRSNTEAFF TGTGCCAGCAGATCAAACACTGAAGCTTTCTTT
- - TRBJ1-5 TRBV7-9 CASSFSNQPQHF TGTGCCAGCAGCTTTTCGAATCAGCCCCAGCATTTT
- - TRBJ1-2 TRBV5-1 CASSLSGRNYGYTF TGCGCCAGCAGCTTGTCGGGCAGAAACTATGGCTACACCTTC
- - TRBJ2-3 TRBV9 CASSVGWGTVRGTDTQYF TGTGCCAGCAGCGTAGGATGGGGGACGGTTCGGGGCACAGATACGCAGTATTTT
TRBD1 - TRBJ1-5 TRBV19 CASSNRQGASSQPQHF TGTGCCAGTAGTAACAGACAGGGGGCGTCGAGTCAGCCCCAGCATTTT
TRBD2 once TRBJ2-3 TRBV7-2 CASSFPGLAGGGGTDTQYF TGTGCCAGCAGCTTCCCAGGACTAGCGGGGGGGGGCGGAACAGATACGCAGTATTTT
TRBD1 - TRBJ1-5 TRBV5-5 CASRRQGDQPQHF TGTGCCAGCCGGAGACAGGGGGATCAGCCCCAGCATTTT
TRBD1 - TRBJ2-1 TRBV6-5 CASSRDKGAINEQFF TGTGCCAGCAGTCGTGACAAGGGGGCAATCAATGAGCAGTTCTTC